These T cell receptor beta chains were read from a single sample in a study of early T cells in non-severe SARS-CoV-2 infection. TCRdb called the 5' RACE reads again in MiXCR, with one record for every CDR3 protein. The table records some 50,000 distinct CDR3 sequences, around 8.4% of them present only once. What was sequenced was whole blood. Every receptor here comes from an adult who was a healthcare worker with PCR-confirmed SARS-CoV-2 infection or an uninfected control (not recorded which). Each CDR3 is given with its conserved first and last residue. D genes are given only for firm matches. Clone size appears in some rows only: once, few, many, or a class for an expanded clone.

j_call,clone_size,v_call,d_call,cdr3_nt,cdr3_aa
TRBJ2-5,NA,TRBV6-6,TRBD2,TGTGCCAGCAGGCGGACTAGCGGGGAGTACCAAGAGACCCAGTACTTC,CASRRTSGEYQETQYF
TRBJ1-2,many,TRBV12-3/TRBV12-4,TRBD1,TGTGCCAGCAGTTTGGACAGGACAGCCTATGGCTACACCTTC,CASSLDRTAYGYTF
TRBJ2-7,NA,TRBV28,TRBD1,TGTGCCAGCAGTTTAGGGACAGGAGTGTCCTACGAGCAGTACTTC,CASSLGTGVSYEQYF
TRBJ1-1,NA,TRBV3-1,NA,TGTGCCAGCAGCCAAGTACGGGTGGCTGAAGCTTTCTTT,CASSQVRVAEAFF
TRBJ1-3,many,TRBV10-3,NA,TGTGCCATCAGTGAAGACAGCCTCTCTGGAAACACCATATATTTT,CAISEDSLSGNTIYF
TRBJ2-4,many,TRBV29-1,TRBD2,TGCAGCGTGAGGACCGGGGGGAGCATTCAGTACTTC,CSVRTGGSIQYF
TRBJ2-2,many,TRBV19,NA,TGTGCCAGTAGTACAGGACTTAACACCGGGGAGCTGTTTTTT,CASSTGLNTGELFF
TRBJ1-1,NA,TRBV29-1,NA,TGCAGCGTTGAAGATCTGAGGAACACTGAAGCTTTCTTT,CSVEDLRNTEAFF
TRBJ2-7,NA,TRBV4-2,NA,TGTGCCAGCAGCCAGGTCCAGGACTTTGACTACGAGCAGTACTTC,CASSQVQDFDYEQYF
TRBJ2-7,few,TRBV28,TRBD1,TGTGCCAGCCGACGCGCAGGGGGTGTGTACGAGCAGTACTTC,CASRRAGGVYEQYF
TRBJ2-2,few,TRBV30,NA,TGTGCCTGGAGTGTACGGGGTTACACCGGGGAGCTGTTTTTT,CAWSVRGYTGELFF
TRBJ2-5,few,TRBV25-1,TRBD2,TGTGCCAGCAGTGTACGGGGAGGGGAAGAGACCCAGTACTTC,CASSVRGGEETQYF
TRBJ2-4,many,TRBV29-1,TRBD2,TGCAGCGTTTCGACTAGCGGGAATGACATTCAGTACTTC,CSVSTSGNDIQYF
TRBJ2-1,many,TRBV4-3,NA,TGCGCCAGCAGCCTAGGCGGGCAGTTCTTAGATGAGCAGTTCTTC,CASSLGGQFLDEQFF
TRBJ2-1,many,TRBV5-1,NA,TGCGCCAGCAGCTTGGACTCGGCCAGCTACAATGAGCAGTTCTTC,CASSLDSASYNEQFF
TRBJ1-5,many,TRBV7-2,NA,TGTGCCAGCAGCCCATCGACCAATCAGCCCCAGCATTTT,CASSPSTNQPQHF
TRBJ1-4,few,TRBV20-1,TRBD1,TGCAGTGCTAGTCCCGGGACAGGGGATGAAAAACTGTTTTTT,CSASPGTGDEKLFF
TRBJ2-2,few,TRBV29-1,TRBD1,TGCAGCGTTGATCGGGACAGCCCCACCGGGGAGCTGTTTTTT,CSVDRDSPTGELFF
TRBJ1-1,NA,TRBV5-1,NA,TGCGCCAGCAGCCGAGGATACAGGGCTATGAACACTGAAGCTTTCTTT,CASSRGYRAMNTEAFF
TRBJ2-3,NA,TRBV7-3,TRBD2,TGTGCCAGCAGCTTATCCGGGGGGGCTTCAGATACGCAGTATTTT,CASSLSGGASDTQYF
TRBJ2-1,many,TRBV7-6,NA,TGTGCCAGCACAGACAGCTCCTACAATGAGCAGTTCTTC,CASTDSSYNEQFF
TRBJ1-1,many,TRBV7-2,NA,TGTGCCAGCACGTGGCTATCTGAAGCTTTCTTT,CASTWLSEAFF
TRBJ2-1,many,TRBV11-2,TRBD2,TGTGCCAGCAGCTCCTCTAGCGGCCCCCTCTACAATGAGCAGTTCTTC,CASSSSSGPLYNEQFF
TRBJ2-3,NA,TRBV2,NA,TGTGCCAGCAGTTTGCAGCGGTGGGGGGATACGCAGTATTTT,CASSLQRWGDTQYF
TRBJ2-7,many,TRBV11-2,TRBD2,TGTGCCAGCAGCCTCGGGGGGACCTACGAGCAGTACTTC,CASSLGGTYEQYF
TRBJ2-1,many,TRBV6-5,NA,TGTGCCAGCAGTTACACGGGTCATACCTACAATGAGCAGTTCTTC,CASSYTGHTYNEQFF
TRBJ2-7,many,TRBV10-3,NA,TGTGCCATCAGTGAGTCCGGCACTTCCTACGAGCAGTACTTC,CAISESGTSYEQYF
TRBJ1-6,many,TRBV6-5,NA,TGTGCCAGCAGTTCCGTCTTAGGCCGATCACCCCTCCACTTT,CASSSVLGRSPLHF
TRBJ1-5,NA,TRBV27,NA,TGTGCCAGCAGTTTATCGGGGGGGTATCAGCCCCAGCATTTT,CASSLSGGYQPQHF
TRBJ2-7,many,TRBV5-5,TRBD1,TGTGCCAGCAGCTGGACAGGGATCTACGAGCAGTACTTC,CASSWTGIYEQYF
TRBJ2-7,many,TRBV5-6,NA,TGTGCCAGCATTAAGCGGGGCGGGGGCCTCTCCTACGAGCAGTACTTC,CASIKRGGGLSYEQYF
TRBJ2-7,many,TRBV29-1,TRBD1,TGCAGCGTAACACAGGGGCACGAGCAGTACTTC,CSVTQGHEQYF
TRBJ1-5,many,TRBV4-2,TRBD1,TGTGCCAGCAGCCATGGGACAGGGGACGGCAATCAGCCCCAGCATTTT,CASSHGTGDGNQPQHF
TRBJ2-7,many,TRBV15,NA,TGTGCCACCAGCATAGGCCTCGATTCCTACGAGCAGTACTTC,CATSIGLDSYEQYF
TRBJ2-1,few,TRBV6-2/TRBV6-3,TRBD2,TGTGCCAGCAGTTACCTAGCGGGAGTGGGTTACAATGAGCAGTTCTTC,CASSYLAGVGYNEQFF
TRBJ1-1,NA,TRBV19,NA,TGTGCCAGTAGTATCTTTGCCGCAGGGATTGAAGCTTTCTTT,CASSIFAAGIEAFF
TRBJ1-2,few,TRBV5-1,NA,TGCGCCAGCAGCTTAGGACGGAGGTATGGCTACACCTTC,CASSLGRRYGYTF